This T cell receptor beta chain emerged from a study of blood T cell repertoires in COVID-19 (dated by TCRdb to 2018 to 2020). Study-level background: The collaborator samples originated in the United States, Italy and Spain and spanned the acute and convalescent phases of COVID-19. The material from the prospective study consisted of cDNA or gDNA derived from T cells, B-cell-depleted T cells, or PBMCs. Subjects who had been exposed to COVID-19, were actively infected with it, or had recovered from it provided the deeply sampled blood TCRbeta repertoires that made up the dataset. The repertoires were released in a freely available public database intended as a resource for research on the immune response to SARS-CoV-2. Samples were obtained from the ongoing ImmuneRACE study (first 160 participants) and from over 1,000 subjects provided by 6 global collaborators. Nearly every sample came with metadata listing a de-identified subject ID, COVID-19 status, age in years and sex. Where available, HLA class I and class II types were obtained from metadata supplied by the sample provider rather than from assay-based typing.

Based on the germline V gene (reference sequence), the CDR1 and CDR2 sequences are LNHDA and SQIVND. From cysteine to phenylalanine, the CDR3 is 14 amino acids long. The sequence is cut down to CDR3 DNA, 42 bases in frame from base 1. Germline trimming: 4 bases from V, 5 bases from J; junction bases outside gene matches: 4. As for this clone: This clone's antigen is unknown. Base quality data are lacking; no much larger clone is found one base away.

TCRbeta CDR3 regions were amplified from genomic DNA by means of the immunoSEQ Assay, a bias-controlled multiplex PCR. The original pipeline was this. Within the assay, amplification of reference gene primers was used to estimate how many nucleated cells each sample contained. Sequence reads were collapsed and filtered to measure the absolute abundance of every unique TCRbeta CDR3 rearrangement. For each sample, productive Simpson clonality was calculated as the square root of Simpson's diversity index across productive rearrangements. This immuneACCESS table, as held by TCRdb, lists in-frame sequences with V and J called but not all clones. Of the missing ones, under half trace to an unresolved V gene in checked studies; the others have no known cause. For V, J and clone size, that table is used; D and trimming come from the DNA. The sample table records more than 250,000 clones; about nine tenths of these occur just once. More than 1% of the sample belongs to the ten largest clones.

General conclusions and limits of the study: The amount of clinical and demographic metadata varied by source and participant and was provided uncurated.

In the prospective study, participants were about 18 to 95 years old, resided in about 25 geographic areas of the United States, and were enrolled through a virtual design. In the prospective study, cohorts were assigned on the basis of participant-reported clinical history obtained from a screening survey and a study questionnaire. In the prospective study, mobile phlebotomists collected whole blood, serum and a nasopharyngeal or oropharyngeal swab from each participant. Participants in the prospective study had the option to provide additional blood draws and questionnaires over a roughly 2-month period. Prospective study blood samples were shipped either frozen or at room temperature before DNA extraction.

This receptor chain uses TRBV19 and TRBJ1-1, and 10 junction bases match TRBD1. The TCR was taken from a woman between 40 and 50 years old with acute COVID-19. Material: PBMCs or T cells enriched from blood (not recorded which). The DNA reads as follows: TGTGCCAGTAGTACGGGACAGGGGAGGACTGAAGCTTTCTTT. Its translation is CASSTGQGRTEAFF.